One and the same sample provided the 9 T cell receptor beta chains below, sequenced in a study of T cell repertoires in cytomegalovirus infection. TCRdb itself ran the reads through MiXCR, one entry per CDR3 protein. The repertoire consists of 400,000 or so distinct CDR3 sequences, with approximately 33% occurring once and the leading ten covering roughly 13%. The specimen was PBMCs. The receptors here all came from a human donor in good health (CMV status not recorded). Some clones in this sample may be carry-over from other donors' samples.

For this clonotype: Given a much more abundant clone one base away, this may be a read error. The conserved phenylalanine or tryptophan is not found at the CDR3 terminus, so this likely reflects a read error. This sequence joins TRBV6-6 and TRBJ1-2; no clear D gene. This CDR3 has 17 amino acids. The V end lost 2 bases, the J end lost 2 bases, and 18 bases lay between the germline ends. Per germline, CDR1 MNHNY and CDR2 SVGAGI (reference sequence). The CDR3 DNA reads as TGTGCCAGCAGTTACCCCCGTCGACCCGGGAGGAACTATGGCTACACCTGC. Translation: CASSYPRRPGRNYGYTC.

This clonotype was seen many times. In DNA, the CDR3 is TGTGCCAGCAGCTTAGGGACAGGGCGCCAAGAGACCCAGTACTTC. Residues: CASSLGTGRQETQYF. The V call is TRBV7-2, the J call TRBJ2-5, with 8 nucleotides matching TRBD1. The CDR3 covers 15 residues. The J segment lost 1 base and the V segment lost 1 base, leaving 2 bases of the junction unmatched. CDR1 is SGHTA and CDR2 is FQGNSA in the germline V gene.

A remark on this clonotype: Sequence at one end of the junction differs from germline and may be a read error. This chain uses TRBV7-9 with TRBJ2-3, with TRBD1 as a possible D gene (5 bases). Germline-derived CDR1 and CDR2 are SEHNR and FQNEAQ (reference sequence). CDR3 length equals 13 residues. The CDR3 region has the DNA TGTGCCAGCAGCTCCGATTTAGGGGATACGCATTATTTT. Residues: CASSSDLGDTHYF.

J is TRBJ1-6 and V is TRBV4-3; 8 bases line up with TRBD1. The CDR3 loop spans 19 amino acids. After removal of 0 bases from V and 0 bases from J, the junction contained 7 bases not matched to a gene. Germline-derived CDR1 and CDR2 are LGHNA and YSLEER. The CDR3 DNA is TGCGCCAGCAGCCAAGATCCGACAGGGGCCGGCTCCTATAATTCACCCCTCCACTTT. Translation gives CASSQDPTGAGSYNSPLHF.

The CDR3 is CASRPRTGMNTEAFF. The CDR3 DNA sequence: TGTGCCAGCAGGCCGCGGACAGGAATGAACACTGAAGCTTTCTTT. This chain links TRBV12-3 or TRBV12-4 with TRBJ1-1; 7 positions match TRBD1. Germline trimming cut 6 bases from V and 0 bases from J; bases unmatched to any gene: 7. This CDR3 is 15 amino acids long.

In the case of this clonotype: Sequence at one end of the junction differs from germline and may be a read error. This rearrangement joins TRBV20-1 to TRBJ2-7, with D hard to call. Per germline, CDR1 DFQATT and CDR2 SNEGSKA (reference sequence). The CDR3 consists of 15 residues. CDR3 amino acids: CSASNPRSPTGEKYF. Written as DNA, the CDR3 is TGCAGTGCTAGTAATCCTCGATCTCCTACTGGCGAGAAGTACTTC.

This clonotype occurred many times. The CDR3 reads CASKTGSFGIQYF. CDR3 bases: TGTGCCAGCAAAACAGGTTCTTTTGGTATTCAGTACTTC. The chain uses TRBV7-2 and TRBJ2-7, with a tentative D call TRBD1 (5 bases). Germline V gene lookup returns CDR1 SGHTA and CDR2 FQGNSA. V lost 7 bases to trimming and J lost 10 bases, with 20 bases between them. The CDR3 length is 13 residues.

The rearrangement joins TRBV7-2 to TRBJ1-5; TRBD1 is a possible D gene (6 bases). Deletions cut 2 bases from V and 4 bases from J, with 15 bases between. This CDR3 is built from 16 residues. Germline V gives CDR1 SGHTA, CDR2 FQGNSA. CDR3 sequence: CASSLLLDRLNQPQHF. Written as DNA, the CDR3 is TGTGCCAGCAGCTTACTCCTGGACAGATTAAATCAGCCCCAGCATTTT.

Notes on this clonotype: A clone one base away is much larger, so this may be a read error. The chain links TRBV4-1 to TRBJ2-3, with 8 bases aligning to TRBD2. Germline V gene sequence: CDR1 MGHRA, CDR2 YSYEKL. CDR3 length: 15 residues. This chain's CDR3 is CSSAETGGDSDTQYF. In nucleotides, the CDR3 is TGCTCCAGCGCCGAGACGGGGGGGGACTCAGATACGCAGTATTTT.